The 2 T cell receptor beta chains in this list originate from one sample, sequenced in a study of post-analysis software for immune sequencing data. Their cognate antigens are unknown. Study-level results: The study found TRBV5-6, TRBV5-1 and TRBV20-1 among four to six TRBV segments more frequent in patients than controls.

Unique molecular identifiers were carried by the TCR beta cDNA libraries. TCRdb redid the calling of the PCR reads with MiXCR, one entry per CDR3 protein. This table has about 500,000 distinct CDR3 sequences, approximately 45% appearing once. The material sequenced was blood. These receptors were taken from a girl between 10 and 17 years old with multiple sclerosis.

The chain carries TRBV24-1 and TRBJ2-7, with TRBD1 matching over 8 bases. Per the germline V gene, CDR1 is KGHDR and CDR2 is SFDVKD. There are 14 residues in the CDR3. The J segment lost 5 bases and the V segment lost 4 bases, leaving 6 bases of the junction unmatched. DNA of the CDR3: TGTGCCACCAGTGAGGCCGGGACAGGCAACGAGCAGTACTTC. Translated: CATSEAGTGNEQYF.

In the case of this clonotype: The junction does not match germline at one end; this may be a read error. DNA for the CDR3: TGTGCCACCAGCAGAGATATATACCGGGTCGAGGGAGGGAGCTCCCACAATGAGCAGTTCTTC. Amino acid sequence: CATSRDIYRVEGGSSHNEQFF. The chain uses TRBV15 and TRBJ2-1; TRBD2 agrees at 7 bases. The CDR3 totals 21 residues. Germline lookup yields CDR1 LNHNV and CDR2 YYDKDF (reference sequence).